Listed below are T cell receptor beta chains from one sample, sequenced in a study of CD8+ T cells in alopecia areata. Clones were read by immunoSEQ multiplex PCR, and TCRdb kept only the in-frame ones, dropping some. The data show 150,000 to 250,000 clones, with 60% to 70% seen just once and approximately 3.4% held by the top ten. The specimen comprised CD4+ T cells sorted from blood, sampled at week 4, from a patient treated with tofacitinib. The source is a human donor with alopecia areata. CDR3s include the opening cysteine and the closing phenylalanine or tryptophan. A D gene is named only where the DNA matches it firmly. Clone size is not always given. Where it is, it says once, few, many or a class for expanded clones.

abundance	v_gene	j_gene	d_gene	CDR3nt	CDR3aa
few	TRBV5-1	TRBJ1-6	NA	TGCGCCAGCAGCGACGAACGGGATAATTCACCCCTCCACTTT	CASSDERDNSPLHF
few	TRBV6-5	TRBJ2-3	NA	TGTGCCAGCAAAGCCAAGCTATTCACAGATACGCAGTATTTT	CASKAKLFTDTQYF
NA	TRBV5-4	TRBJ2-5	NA	TGTGCCAGCAGTGCTGAGCGTAGACGCGGCGAGACCCAGTACTTC	CASSAERRRGETQYF
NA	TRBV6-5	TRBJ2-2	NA	TGTGCCAGCTGTGGGTCCACCGGGGAGCTGTTTTTT	CASCGSTGELFF
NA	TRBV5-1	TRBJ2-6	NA	TGCGCCAGCAGCTTGAGTTCTGGGGCCAACGTCCTGACTTTC	CASSLSSGANVLTF
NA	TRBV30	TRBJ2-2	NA	TGTGCCTGGAATACTGGACACACGAACACCGGGGAGCTGTTTTTT	CAWNTGHTNTGELFF
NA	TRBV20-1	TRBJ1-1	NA	TGCAGTGCTGAGACCGAGACTGAAGCTTTCTTT	CSAETETEAFF
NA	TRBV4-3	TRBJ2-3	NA	TGCGCCACCTCGAGGGAAGGGCAGGGAGCAGATACGCAGTATTTT	CATSREGQGADTQYF
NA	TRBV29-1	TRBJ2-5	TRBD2	TGCAGCGTTGTAAACCGCCGGACTAGCGGGGACCAAGCGACCCAGTACTTC	CSVVNRRTSGDQATQYF
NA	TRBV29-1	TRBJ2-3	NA	TGCAGCACAAGCGGGAGCACAGATACGCAGTATTTT	CSTSGSTDTQYF
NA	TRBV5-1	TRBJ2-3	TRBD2	TGCGCCAGCAGCTGGGCCAGGAGCGGGGGGCCCACAGTCACAGATACGCAGTATTTT	CASSWARSGGPTVTDTQYF
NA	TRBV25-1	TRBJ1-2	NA	TGTGCCAGCAGTGAGGTACAGGGTGGAGGCTACACCTTC	CASSEVQGGGYTF
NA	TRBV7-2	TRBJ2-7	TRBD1	TGTGCCAGCAGCCCCGACAGGGGAGTTTGGCCCTACGAGCAGTACTTC	CASSPDRGVWPYEQYF
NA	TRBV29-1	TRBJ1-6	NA	TGCAGCGTTGGAACAGCCGATAATTCACCCCTCCACTTT	CSVGTADNSPLHF
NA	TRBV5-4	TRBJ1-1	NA	TGTGCCAGCAGCTTCAAGGGGGGCGGACCTGAAGCTTTCTTT	CASSFKGGGPEAFF
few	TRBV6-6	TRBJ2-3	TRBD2	TGTGCCAGCAGAAGCGGGGGGGCAGCAGATACGCAGTATTTT	CASRSGGAADTQYF
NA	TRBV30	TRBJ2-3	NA	TGTGCCTGGAGTGTCGGCCTCACAGATACGCAGTATTTT	CAWSVGLTDTQYF
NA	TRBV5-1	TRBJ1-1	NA	TGCGCCAGCAGCTTGGCCTGGAGAACAGGAGGAGCTTTCTTT	CASSLAWRTGGAFF
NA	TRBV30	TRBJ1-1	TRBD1	TGTGCCTGGAGTAGGGGGCCTCGGATGACTGAAGCTTTCTTT	CAWSRGPRMTEAFF
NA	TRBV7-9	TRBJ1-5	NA	TGTGCCAGCAGCCCCGGAGGGGACTCCAATCAGCCCCAGCATTTT	CASSPGGDSNQPQHF
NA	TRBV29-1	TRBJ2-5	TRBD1	TGCAGCGTTGCTCAGGGGGTTGGGGAGACCCAGTACTTC	CSVAQGVGETQYF
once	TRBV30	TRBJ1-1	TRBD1	TGTGCCTGGAGGGGGGGACAGGGGACGACTGAAGCTTTCTTT	CAWRGGQGTTEAFF
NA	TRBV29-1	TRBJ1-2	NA	TGCAGCGTTTATCAGGACTATGGCTACACCTTC	CSVYQDYGYTF
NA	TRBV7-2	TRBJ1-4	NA	TGTGCCAGCAGCAGGGACGTCGGGGAAGAAAAACTGTTTTTT	CASSRDVGEEKLFF
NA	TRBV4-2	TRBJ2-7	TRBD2	TGTGCCAGCAGCCTAGACACTAGCGGGGCGGAATACTACGAGCAGTACTTC	CASSLDTSGAEYYEQYF
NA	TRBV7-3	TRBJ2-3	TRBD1	TGTGCCAGCAGCCCTGACAGGGGGACATCAGATACGCAGTATTTT	CASSPDRGTSDTQYF
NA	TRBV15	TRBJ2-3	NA	TGTGCCACCAGCAGAGAAAGGATTGGGCGACCCCTACTCGCAGATACGCAGTATTTT	CATSRERIGRPLLADTQYF
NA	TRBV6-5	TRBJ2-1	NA	TGTGCCAGCAGTTACTCTAGCGGTTCCTACAATGAGCAGTTCTTC	CASSYSSGSYNEQFF
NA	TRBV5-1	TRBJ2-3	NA	TGCGCCAGCAGCTATCGGGAGACAGATACGCAGTATTTT	CASSYRETDTQYF
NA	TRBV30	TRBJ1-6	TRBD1	TGTGCCTGGAGGACAGGGTCTAATTCACCCCTCCACTTT	CAWRTGSNSPLHF
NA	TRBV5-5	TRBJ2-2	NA	TGTGCCAGCAGCTTTAGGACCGGGGAGCTGTTTTTT	CASSFRTGELFF
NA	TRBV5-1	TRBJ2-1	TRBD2	TGCGCCAGCAGCTTGAGCGGGGGGACCTACAATGAGCAGTTCTTC	CASSLSGGTYNEQFF
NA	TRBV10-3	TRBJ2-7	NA	TGTGCCATCAGTCCCGGGACGGACTCCTACGAGCAGTACTTC	CAISPGTDSYEQYF
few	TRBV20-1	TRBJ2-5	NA	TGCAGTGCTAGACGGGAGACCCAGTACTTC	CSARRETQYF